The 11 T cell receptor beta chains reported below all come from one sample, sequenced in a study of T cell repertoires in cytomegalovirus infection. No antigen has been assigned to these receptors. TCRdb re-derived calls from the reads in MiXCR, one entry per CDR3 protein. Of 680,000 or so distinct CDR3 sequences in the sample, roughly a third were seen once. The sequences come from cultured PBMCs, collected from culture after CMV antigen stimulation. Receptor source: a human donor in good health (CMV status not recorded). Some clones in this sample may be carry-over from other donors' samples.

This sequence joins TRBV28 and TRBJ1-3; D gene uncertain. The CDR3 spans 14 residues. Germline CDR1 reads MDHEN; CDR2 reads SYDVKM. The ends were cut back, 6 bases at V and 0 bases at J, with 9 bases in the middle. CDR3 region: CASREGVSGNTIYF. The CDR3 DNA follows: TGTGCCAGCAGGGAAGGCGTCTCTGGAAACACCATATATTTT.

This clonotype was detected ten times or more. This chain links TRBV6-1 with TRBJ2-3; 13 nucleotides line up with TRBD2. Germline values: CDR1 MNHNS, CDR2 SASEGT. The CDR3 is 18 amino acids. V dropped 5 bases and J dropped 2; count of bases not matched to a gene: 10. The CDR3 spells CASSKQGTSGVFTDTQYF. The CDR3 region has the DNA TGTGCCAGCAGTAAACAAGGGACTAGCGGGGTTTTCACAGATACGCAGTATTTT.

The V call is TRBV7-8, the J call TRBJ2-5, with D tentatively TRBD2 (7 bases). Trimming removed 1 base at V and 5 bases at J, with 11 bases between. The CDR3 is 14 amino acids. From germline, CDR1 is SGHVS and CDR2 FQNEAQ. The CDR3 coding sequence is TGTGCCAGCAGCTTAGAGGGGGGGATTGAGACCCAGTACTTC. This codes for CASSLEGGIETQYF. The full variable domain, in which reference TRBV7-8 and TRBJ2-5 provide the parts outside the CDR3, is GAGVSQSPRYKVAKRGQDVALRCDPISGHVSLFWYQQALGQGPEFLTYFQNEAQLDKSGLPSDRFFAERPEGSVSTLKIQRTQQEDSAVYLCASSLEGGIETQYFGPGTRLLVL.

This clonotype appeared a few times. A junction end diverges from the germline sequence, so it may reflect a read error. The rearrangement uses TRBV7-2 and TRBJ2-3; 7 bases line up with TRBD2. The CDR3 covers 12 residues. Germline V gene data show CDR1 as SGHTA and CDR2 as FQGNSA. In nucleotides, the CDR3 is TGTGCCAGCAGCCTAGCTCAGCGGGGATGGTATTTT. Translating it yields CASSLAQRGWYF.

This chain links TRBV7-6 with TRBJ1-1; D is uncertain. Germline loops: CDR1 SGHVS, CDR2 FNYEAQ. Deletions cut 2 bases from V and 6 bases from J, with 10 bases between. CDR3 size: 13 residues. CDR3 coding DNA: TGTGCCAGCAGCTTATTGGTGGACTCTGAAGCTTTCTTT. Translation gives CASSLLVDSEAFF.

The chain is built from TRBV12-3 or TRBV12-4 and TRBJ2-7; 8 bases fit TRBD2. V shed 6 bases, J shed 0 bases, and the junction held 4 bases outside the gene matches. This CDR3 comprises 14 residues. The CDR3 DNA follows: TGTGCCAGCAGAATAGCGGGAAGCTCCTACGAGCAGTACTTC. This sequence encodes CASRIAGSSYEQYF.

This clonotype came up many times. J is TRBJ2-1 and V is TRBV7-2; D assignment may be TRBD1 or TRBD2 (5 bases each). The CDR3 length is 15 residues. Trimming removed 2 bases at V and 11 bases at J, with 19 bases between. Per germline, CDR1 SGHTA and CDR2 FQGNSA. CDR3 sequence (DNA): TGTGCCAGCAGCTTACAGCTTTGGGGGAAGAATCAGCAGTTCTTC. Its translation is CASSLQLWGKNQQFF.

The chain carries TRBV7-8 and TRBJ1-1, with 11 bases identical to TRBD1. This CDR3 has 16 residues. Germline assignment: CDR1 SGHVS and CDR2 FQNEAQ. V shed 2 bases, J shed 5 bases, and the junction held 7 bases outside the gene matches. This CDR3 is CASSLWTGGLRTEAFF. For the CDR3, the DNA is TGTGCCAGCAGCTTATGGACAGGGGGCCTGAGGACTGAAGCTTTCTTT.

CDR3 in amino acids: CAISESGDATSYEQYF. The CDR3 DNA reads as TGTGCCATCAGTGAATCCGGGGACGCCACCTCCTACGAGCAGTACTTC. The gene calls are TRBV10-3 and TRBJ2-7, with D perhaps being TRBD1 or TRBD2 (5 bases each). Trimming removed 3 bases at V and 0 bases at J, with 15 bases between. Germline V lookup: CDR1 ENHRY, CDR2 SYGVKD. This CDR3 comprises 16 residues.

This clonotype was detected a few times. This sequence joins TRBV27 and TRBJ1-1, with unresolved D. With 3 bases removed from V and 12 bases from J, the gap between germline ends came to 17 bases. From germline, CDR1 is MNHEY and CDR2 SMNVEV (reference sequence). The CDR3 length is 13 residues. CDR3 loop: CASSFQAARETFF. The CDR3 DNA reads as TGTGCCAGCAGTTTCCAGGCAGCCCGCGAGACTTTCTTT.

This chain links TRBV10-3 with TRBJ2-7; 7 nucleotides agree with TRBD2. With V trimmed by 6 bases and J by 6 bases, 23 bases remained unmatched. This CDR3 comprises 18 residues. Germline V gene lookup returns CDR1 ENHRY and CDR2 SYGVKD. CDR3 in DNA: TGTGCCATCAGCTCCGAGTGGCAGCGGGGACCCCCTCTCTTCGAGCAGTACTTC. Translated, it gives CAISSEWQRGPPLFEQYF.